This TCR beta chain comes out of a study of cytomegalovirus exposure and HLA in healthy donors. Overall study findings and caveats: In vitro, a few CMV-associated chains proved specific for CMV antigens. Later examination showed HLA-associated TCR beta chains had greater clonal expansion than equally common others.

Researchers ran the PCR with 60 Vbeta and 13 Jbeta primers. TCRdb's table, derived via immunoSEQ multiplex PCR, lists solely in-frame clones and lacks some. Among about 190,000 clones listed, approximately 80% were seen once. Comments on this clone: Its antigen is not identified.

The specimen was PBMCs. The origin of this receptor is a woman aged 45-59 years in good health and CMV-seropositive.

Written as DNA, the CDR3 is TGTGCCAGCAGTTGGGACAGTCAAGAGACCCAGTACTTC. Protein product: CASSWDSQETQYF. This chain links TRBV7-2 with TRBJ2-5, with 7 bases lining up with TRBD1. The ends lost 6 bases at V and 2 bases at J; junction bases unmatched: 3. Per the germline V gene, CDR1 is SGHTA and CDR2 is FQGNSA. The CDR3 spans 13 residues.